The 26 T cell receptor beta chains below come from one sample, sequenced in a study of identical twins. TCRdb re-derived calls from the 5' RACE reads in MiXCR, one entry per CDR3 protein. The table has 700,000 or so distinct CDR3 sequences, around 8.3% seen once. This same sample was also part of a study on yellow fever vaccine responses in identical twins.

The sample consisted of PBMCs. The receptors were gathered from a woman between 18 and 29 years old in good health.

This clonotype was picked up many times. V and J are TRBV10-3 and TRBJ2-1, with TRBD2 matching 13 bases. The CDR3 is 15 amino acids. CDR1 and CDR2 from the germline V gene are ENHRY and SYGVKD. The junction had 2 bases not matched to a gene; V was cut back by 4 bases and J by 5 bases. This chain's CDR3 is CAISAGTSGDNEQFF. As DNA, the CDR3 is TGTGCCATCAGTGCGGGGACTAGCGGGGACAATGAGCAGTTCTTC.

The genes are TRBV7-8 and TRBJ2-7, with D maybe TRBD2 (7 bases). The CDR3 is 14 residues long. V dropped 3 bases and J dropped 6 bases, with 15 bases sitting between them. From germline, CDR1 is SGHVS and CDR2 FQNEAQ. CDR3 loop: CASSFGVGGREQYF. The CDR3 DNA reads TGTGCCAGCAGCTTTGGAGTCGGGGGGCGCGAGCAGTACTTC.

A few counts support this clonotype. At one end the junction does not follow the germline gene, possibly because of a read error. V usage is TRBV12-3 or TRBV12-4 and J usage is TRBJ2-7; D might be TRBD1 or TRBD2, each matching 5 bases. This CDR3 contains 18 residues. The CDR3, as DNA: TGTGCCCGCAGTTCCCCAAGCCGGGGAAGGGGTAGCTCCTACGAGCAGTACTTC. Its translation is CARSSPSRGRGSSYEQYF.

The CDR3 region is CASSIGGTSLNYEQYF. The CDR3 DNA sequence: TGTGCCAGTAGTATAGGAGGGACTAGTCTGAACTACGAGCAGTACTTC. The chain is built from TRBV19 and TRBJ2-7; 8 bases fit TRBD2. V dropped 1 base and J dropped 3; count of bases not matched to a gene: 8. In germline, CDR1 is LNHDA, CDR2 SQIVND (reference sequence). CDR3 length: 16 residues.

There are a few counts of this clonotype. The chain is built from TRBV6-4 and TRBJ1-2, with D perhaps matching TRBD1 (6 bases). The CDR3 sequence is 14 residues long. Between the trimmed V and J ends, which lost 6 bases and 3 bases, there was a span of 14 bases. CDR1 is MRHNA and CDR2 is SNTAGT in the germline V gene. CDR3 residues: CASRLGQFDYGYTF. In DNA, the CDR3 is TGTGCCAGCAGACTCGGACAGTTCGACTATGGCTACACCTTC.

This clonotype was counted between two and nine times. In nucleotides, the CDR3 is TGCAGCGTTGAGTCCCGGGACAGCTACAATGAGCAGTTCTTC. Protein product: CSVESRDSYNEQFF. J is TRBJ2-1 and V is TRBV29-1; 7 bases fit TRBD1. This CDR3 contains 14 residues. CDR1 and CDR2 from the germline V gene are SQVTM and ANQGSEA. V was clipped by 3 bases and J by 3 bases; unmatched bases: 5.

In this sample, this clonotype turned up a few times. The V call is TRBV9, the J call TRBJ1-4; maybe TRBD1 (6 bases). The CDR3 totals 16 residues. Germline CDR1 and CDR2: SGDLS and YYNGEE. V lost 1 base, J lost 3 bases, and 13 bases lay in between. As DNA, the CDR3 is TGTGCCAGCAGCGTAACCCAGGGGTGGGCTAATGAAAAACTGTTTTTT. It yields the protein CASSVTQGWANEKLFF.

This sequence joins TRBV7-9 and TRBJ1-4; 9 nucleotides agree with TRBD1. Trimming at V came to 7 bases and at J to 8 bases, leaving 11 bases not matched to a gene. CDR1 and CDR2 (germline): SEHNR, FQNEAQ (reference sequence). The CDR3 covers 15 residues. For the CDR3, the DNA is TGTGCCAGCAACGGGGGACAGGGTGTCGGGGAAAAACTGTTTTTT. Translated: CASNGGQGVGEKLFF.

The chain joins TRBV11-2 to TRBJ2-7; D might be TRBD2 (5 bases). The length of the CDR3 is 14 residues. Germline lookup yields CDR1 SGHAT and CDR2 FQNNGV. Trimming removed 4 bases from V and 3 bases from J, with 13 bases in between. The CDR3 DNA follows: TGTGCCAGCAGCTCGAGCGGCAAGTACTACGAGCAGTACTTC. Translation gives CASSSSGKYYEQYF.

The chain joins TRBV25-1 to TRBJ2-7, with D perhaps TRBD1 (6 bases). Germline V gives CDR1 MGHDK, CDR2 SYGVNS. Trimming removed 2 bases from V and 0 bases from J, with 11 bases in between. The CDR3 sequence is 15 residues long. In DNA, the CDR3 is TGTGCCAGCAGTGAAGGCCCGGACAGCTCCTACGAGCAGTACTTC. Translated, it gives CASSEGPDSSYEQYF.

In its sample, this clonotype was seen many times. The chain links TRBV7-2 to TRBJ2-3; possible D gene TRBD1, 6 bases. Trimming took 5 bases from V and 5 from J, leaving 14 bases between them. The CDR3 runs 14 residues. Germline V gene lookup returns CDR1 SGHTA and CDR2 FQGNSA. The CDR3 sequence is CASSERQVVDTQYF. The DNA for the CDR3 is TGTGCCAGCAGCGAAAGACAGGTGGTAGATACGCAGTATTTT.

This clonotype was found many times. The chain uses TRBV20-1 and TRBJ2-1; D could derive from TRBD1 or TRBD2 (7 bases each). The CDR3 has 14 residues. V lost 3 bases and J lost 7, with 16 bases in between. Germline values: CDR1 DFQATT, CDR2 SNEGSKA (reference sequence). CDR3 in amino acids: CSASSGGATNEQFF. CDR3 nucleotide sequence: TGCAGTGCTAGTTCAGGGGGGGCGACGAATGAGCAGTTCTTC.

This clonotype has at least ten counts. The DNA for the CDR3 is TGTGCCATCACAGGGGACACCGGGGAGCTGTTTTTT. It yields the protein CAITGDTGELFF. The chain couples TRBV10-3 to TRBJ2-2; possibly TRBD1 for D (6 bases). CDR1 and CDR2 (germline): ENHRY, SYGVKD. This CDR3 has 12 amino acids. Between the trimmed V and J ends, which lost 7 bases and 3 bases, there was a span of 6 bases.

This clonotype was picked up many times. V gene TRBV9 combines with J gene TRBJ1-1, with D uncertain. The CDR3 covers 15 residues. In germline, CDR1 is SGDLS, CDR2 YYNGEE. Trimming removed 1 base at V and 1 base at J, with 11 bases between. The CDR3 spells CASSVHPDTNTEAFF. The CDR3 coding sequence is TGTGCCAGCAGCGTACACCCAGATACGAACACTGAAGCTTTCTTT.

CDR3 loop: CASSQVPGSLSIKNIQYF. CDR3 nucleotide sequence: TGTGCCAGCAGCCAAGTCCCAGGGTCTCTATCGATCAAAAACATTCAGTACTTC. The chain carries TRBV3-1 and TRBJ2-4, with a possible D match to TRBD1 (5 bases). The CDR3 is 18 residues long. V lost 1 base and J 3 bases, leaving 19 bases between the germline ends. Germline values: CDR1 LGHDT, CDR2 YNNKEL (reference sequence).

This clonotype occurred many times. The chain has TRBV14 and TRBJ2-3, with D hard to call. From germline, CDR1 is SGHDN and CDR2 FVKESK. This CDR3 is built from 15 residues. Trimming removed 3 bases at V and 2 bases at J, with 12 bases between. The CDR3: CASSHRTWATDTQYF. CDR3 nucleotides: TGTGCCAGCAGCCACCGAACGTGGGCCACAGATACGCAGTATTTT.

This rearrangement joins TRBV5-5 to TRBJ1-4; D ambiguous. Trimming took 6 bases from V and 5 from J, leaving 14 bases between them. Germline CDR1 SGHKS, CDR2 YYEKEE (reference sequence). The CDR3 is made up of 14 amino acids. The CDR3 protein is CASKWAGLNEKLFF. CDR3 sequence (DNA): TGTGCCAGCAAGTGGGCAGGTTTAAATGAAAAACTGTTTTTT.

V usage is TRBV7-9 and J usage is TRBJ2-5; possible D gene TRBD2, 6 bases. Per the germline V gene, CDR1 is SEHNR and CDR2 is FQNEAQ (reference sequence). V lost 4 bases to trimming and J lost 5 bases, with 20 bases between them. CDR3 length equals 16 residues. CDR3 bases: TGTGCCAGCAGCTACTCGTCCCCCGGGAGAGGGGAGACCCAGTACTTC. Its protein is CASSYSSPGRGETQYF.

This clonotype has a handful of counts. A much larger clonotype is one base distant, so this may be a read error. The rearrangement joins TRBV12-3 or TRBV12-4 to TRBJ2-3; TRBD1 matches at 10 bases. This CDR3 is 18 amino acids long. CDR3 protein: CARSPLLGDRGRTDTQYF. In DNA, the CDR3 is TGTGCCCGCAGTCCTCTTTTAGGCGACAGGGGGCGAACAGATACGCAGTATTTT.

The sample holds many counts of this clonotype. V is TRBV12-3 or TRBV12-4 and J is TRBJ1-2; D is unclear. The CDR3 is made up of 14 amino acids. V lost 6 bases and J lost 0, with 11 bases in between. As DNA, the CDR3 is TGTGCCAGCAGCTCCGGACCGACTAACTATGGCTACACCTTC. Protein sequence: CASSSGPTNYGYTF.

The table lists this clonotype with many counts. The chain is built from TRBV5-1 and TRBJ2-7; 13 bases line up with TRBD2. Trimming at V came to 4 bases and at J to 6 bases, leaving 7 bases not matched to a gene. CDR3 length equals 15 residues. Germline CDR1 SGHRS, CDR2 YFSETQ. This chain's CDR3 is CASSPGLAGVGEQYF. DNA of the CDR3: TGCGCCAGCAGCCCCGGACTAGCGGGAGTAGGCGAGCAGTACTTC.

The rearrangement uses TRBV25-1 and TRBJ1-2, with TRBD1 as a possible D gene (5 bases). Trimming took off 3 bases at V and 1 base at J, with 15 bases between the two ends. The length of the CDR3 is 16 residues. Germline-derived CDR1 and CDR2 are MGHDK and SYGVNS. The CDR3, as DNA: TGTGCCAGCAGTGACGACCGGGACCTAGTTAACTATGGCTACACCTTC. Residues: CASSDDRDLVNYGYTF.

This clonotype was observed a handful of times. This chain connects TRBV28 to TRBJ2-6; 7 bases agree with TRBD1. Losses at the gene ends were 5 bases for V and 3 bases for J; bases not matched to a gene: 4. CDR1 is MDHEN and CDR2 is SYDVKM in the germline V gene. CDR3 length equals 15 residues. The CDR3: CASSRTGYGANVLTF. The DNA of the CDR3 is TGTGCCAGCAGTAGGACAGGATATGGGGCCAACGTCCTGACTTTC.

The chain couples TRBV20-1 to TRBJ2-7, with D possibly TRBD1 on 6 matching bases. Germline CDR1 reads DFQATT; CDR2 reads SNEGSKA (reference sequence). This CDR3 region has 13 residues. V lost 4 bases, J lost 0 bases, and 10 bases lay in between. The CDR3 loop reads CSANDRSSYEQYF. In nucleotides, the CDR3 is TGCAGTGCTAACGACAGGAGCTCCTACGAGCAGTACTTC.

This chain connects TRBV18 to TRBJ2-1, with D hard to call. The CDR3 loop spans 14 amino acids. Trimming removed 2 bases at V and 8 bases at J, with 13 bases between. Per germline, CDR1 KGHSH and CDR2 LQKENI. The CDR3 loop reads CASSPAKIGDEQFF. CDR3 DNA: TGTGCCAGCTCACCAGCCAAAATTGGCGATGAGCAGTTCTTC.

The sample holds a few counts of this clonotype. This chain links TRBV20-1 with TRBJ2-3; perhaps TRBD2 as D (7 bases). This CDR3 region has 15 residues. CDR1 is DFQATT and CDR2 is SNEGSKA in the germline V gene (reference sequence). With 6 bases removed from V and 2 bases from J, the gap between germline ends came to 18 bases. DNA of the CDR3: TGCAGTGCGGGGGGCCGGACTAGTCCCACAGATACGCAGTATTTT. Protein product: CSAGGRTSPTDTQYF.